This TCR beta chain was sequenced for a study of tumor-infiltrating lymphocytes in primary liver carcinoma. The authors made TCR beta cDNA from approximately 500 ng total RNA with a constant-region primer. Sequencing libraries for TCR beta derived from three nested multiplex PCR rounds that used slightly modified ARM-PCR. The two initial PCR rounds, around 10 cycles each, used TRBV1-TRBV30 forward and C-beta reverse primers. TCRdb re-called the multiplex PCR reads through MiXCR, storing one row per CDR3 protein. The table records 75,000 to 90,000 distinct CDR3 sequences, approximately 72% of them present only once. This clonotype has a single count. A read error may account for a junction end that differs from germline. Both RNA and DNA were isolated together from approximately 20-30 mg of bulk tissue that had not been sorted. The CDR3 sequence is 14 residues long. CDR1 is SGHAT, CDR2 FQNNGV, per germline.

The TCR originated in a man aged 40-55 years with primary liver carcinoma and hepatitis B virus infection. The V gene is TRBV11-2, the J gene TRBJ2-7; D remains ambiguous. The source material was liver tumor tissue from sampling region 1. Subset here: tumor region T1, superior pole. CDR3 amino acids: CASSLGKSSYKQYF. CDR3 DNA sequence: TGTGCCAGCAGTTTAGGCAAGAGCTCCTACAAGCAGTACTTC.